These T cell receptor beta chains were read from a single sample in a study of siplizumab effects on memory and regulatory T cells. Sequenced by immunoSEQ multiplex PCR; TCRdb stores in-frame clones only, minus some. The data contain over 85,000 clones, 80% to 95% of them seen just once; the ten biggest clones take up approximately 1.2%. Sequencing input: CD4+ T cells sorted from blood. The receptor source for this set is a human donor in good health. The CDR3 runs from the conserved cysteine through the conserved F or W. D genes are given only for firm matches. Part of the rows lack a size; the others show once, few, many or a class for expanded clones.

v_gene	j_gene	abundance	d_gene	CDR3aa	CDR3nt
TRBV27	TRBJ2-3	once	NA	CASRTRDSFTDTQYF	TGTGCCAGCAGGACCCGGGACTCCTTCACAGATACGCAGTATTTT
TRBV7-3	TRBJ2-1	NA	NA	CASSLMAYGVEQFF	TGTGCCAGCAGCTTAATGGCTTATGGGGTTGAGCAGTTCTTC
TRBV5-1	TRBJ2-1	NA	NA	CASSLVAPNEQFF	TGCGCCAGCAGCTTGGTGGCTCCCAATGAGCAGTTCTTC
TRBV7-9	TRBJ1-2	NA	NA	CASKQDFDYGYTF	TGTGCCAGCAAACAGGATTTTGACTATGGCTACACCTTC
TRBV5-1	TRBJ2-2	NA	NA	CASSSILRTQRNTGELFF	TGCGCCAGCAGCTCAATACTAAGGACTCAGAGGAACACCGGGGAGCTGTTTTTT
TRBV6-4	TRBJ2-3	NA	TRBD1	CASSDRDRLTDTQYF	TGTGCCAGCAGTGACCGGGACAGGCTCACAGATACGCAGTATTTT
TRBV5-1	TRBJ2-5	NA	NA	CASSPTGLETQYF	TGCGCCAGCAGCCCGACCGGGCTGGAGACCCAGTACTTC
TRBV7-2	TRBJ1-3	NA	TRBD1	CASRQNRGPGNTIYF	TGTGCCAGCAGGCAGAACAGGGGGCCTGGAAACACCATATATTTT
TRBV6-4	TRBJ1-5	NA	NA	CASSYRENQPQHF	TGTGCCAGCAGTTACAGGGAAAATCAGCCCCAGCATTTT
TRBV27	TRBJ2-6	once	NA	CATQGWGANVLTF	TGTGCCACTCAGGGGTGGGGGGCCAACGTCCTGACTTTC
TRBV11-2	TRBJ2-6	NA	NA	CASRLSSGANVLTF	TGTGCCAGCAGACTGAGCTCTGGGGCCAACGTCCTGACTTTC
TRBV10-1	TRBJ1-1	once	NA	CASRTDLNTEAFF	TGCGCCAGCAGAACCGACCTGAACACTGAAGCTTTCTTT
TRBV2	TRBJ2-7	NA	NA	CASSNTRLEQYF	TGTGCCAGCTCAAATACTCGGCTCGAGCAGTACTTC
TRBV15	TRBJ2-3	NA	NA	CATSRDYKATDTQYF	TGTGCCACCAGCAGAGACTACAAGGCCACAGATACGCAGTATTTT
TRBV25-1	TRBJ2-1	NA	NA	CASSGDRTYNEQFF	TGTGCCAGCAGTGGAGACAGGACCTACAATGAGCAGTTCTTC
TRBV18	TRBJ1-3	NA	NA	CASSPTTSGLSGNTIYF	TGTGCCAGCTCACCTACAACCTCAGGTCTCTCTGGAAACACCATATATTTT
TRBV25-1	TRBJ1-4	NA	NA	CASSDFRAPTNEKLFF	TGTGCCAGCAGTGATTTCAGGGCGCCGACTAATGAAAAACTGTTTTTT
TRBV14	TRBJ1-2	few	TRBD1	CASSLRTGSYGYTF	TGTGCCAGCAGCCTTAGGACAGGGAGCTATGGCTACACCTTC
TRBV11-2	TRBJ2-2	NA	TRBD1	CASSPSGQGRHGELFF	TGTGCCAGCAGCCCATCAGGACAGGGAAGGCACGGGGAGCTGTTTTTT
TRBV28	TRBJ1-5	NA	TRBD1	CASSLGQVEHQHF	TGTGCCAGCAGTCTGGGACAGGTGGAGCACCAGCATTTT
TRBV18	TRBJ2-7	NA	NA	CASSPVIPDRTYEQYF	TGTGCCAGCTCACCGGTAATCCCGGACAGAACCTACGAGCAGTACTTC
TRBV15	TRBJ2-7	NA	TRBD2	CATSRGGVVYEQYF	TGTGCCACCTCTCGGGGGGGTGTAGTCTACGAGCAGTACTTC
TRBV5-1	TRBJ2-1	NA	TRBD1	CASSFSGTGGRNEQFF	TGCGCCAGCAGCTTTTCCGGGACAGGGGGCCGCAATGAGCAGTTCTTC
TRBV4-1	TRBJ2-3	NA	TRBD2	CASSPHPLAGGTDTQYF	TGCGCCAGCAGCCCCCATCCTCTAGCGGGGGGCACAGATACGCAGTATTTT
TRBV30	TRBJ2-5	NA	TRBD2	CAWRDTRRGVSSGRWETQYF	TGTGCCTGGAGGGACACTCGCCGGGGGGTATCTAGCGGGAGGTGGGAGACCCAGTACTTC
TRBV19	TRBJ2-4	NA	NA	CASSDTAAKNIQYF	TGTGCCAGTAGTGACACAGCAGCCAAAAACATTCAGTACTTC
TRBV5-6	TRBJ2-7	NA	NA	CASSFLGVSYEQYF	TGTGCCAGCAGCTTTCTAGGGGTTTCCTACGAGCAGTACTTC
TRBV30	TRBJ1-1	NA	NA	CAWRGGIGRNTEAFF	TGTGCCTGGAGGGGGGGTATAGGGCGGAACACTGAAGCTTTCTTT
TRBV10-3	TRBJ2-5	NA	TRBD2	CAISASGGAGETQYF	TGTGCCATCAGTGCTAGCGGGGGGGCCGGGGAGACCCAGTACTTC
TRBV2	TRBJ1-5	once	NA	CASSEVRSSNQPQHF	TGTGCCAGCAGTGAAGTCCGATCCAGCAATCAGCCCCAGCATTTT
TRBV6-6	TRBJ2-7	NA	TRBD2	CASIGTSGLVGQYF	TGTGCCAGCATCGGGACTAGCGGACTCGTAGGGCAGTACTTC
TRBV7-9	TRBJ2-7	NA	NA	CASSFSSAGYEQYF	TGTGCCAGCAGCTTCTCGTCGGCAGGGTACGAGCAGTACTTC
TRBV5-1	TRBJ1-4	NA	TRBD1	CASSLGTGEKLFF	TGCGCCAGCAGCCTCGGGACAGGTGAAAAACTGTTTTTT
TRBV5-1	TRBJ2-7	once	NA	CASSLGAGVYEQYF	TGCGCCAGCAGCTTGGGGGCAGGGGTCTACGAGCAGTACTTC
TRBV25-1	TRBJ1-1	NA	NA	CASSGPQGPGTEAFF	TGTGCCAGCAGTGGTCCCCAGGGACCGGGCACTGAAGCTTTCTTT
TRBV11-1	TRBJ1-5	once	TRBD1	CASSSQGDQPQHF	TGTGCCAGCAGCTCCCAGGGGGATCAGCCCCAGCATTTT
TRBV4-1	TRBJ1-3	NA	NA	CASSQDRRNTIYF	TGCGCCAGCAGCCAAGATAGGAGAAACACCATATATTTT
TRBV19	TRBJ2-3	NA	TRBD2	CASENAGGADTQYF	TGTGCCAGTGAGAACGCGGGGGGGGCAGATACGCAGTATTTT
TRBV4-1	TRBJ2-5	NA	NA	CASSQGGVRETQYF	TGCGCCAGCAGCCAAGGCGGTGTGAGGGAGACCCAGTACTTC
TRBV19	TRBJ2-3	NA	TRBD1	CASRDRVTDTQYF	TGTGCCAGTAGAGACAGGGTGACAGATACGCAGTATTTT
TRBV4-2	TRBJ2-7	NA	TRBD2	CASSRVSGPSEQYF	TGTGCCAGCAGCAGGGTTAGCGGGCCATCCGAGCAGTACTTC
TRBV2	TRBJ2-1	NA	TRBD2	CASSERLTSGRLNEQFF	TGTGCCAGCAGTGAACGCTTAACTAGCGGGAGGCTCAATGAGCAGTTCTTC
TRBV6-1	TRBJ1-1	NA	NA	CASRSDALNTEAFF	TGTGCCAGCAGGTCTGACGCTTTGAACACTGAAGCTTTCTTT
TRBV7-6	TRBJ1-6	NA	NA	CASSLSPTDSPLHF	TGTGCCAGCAGCTTATCCCCGACAGATTCACCCCTCCACTTT
TRBV19	TRBJ2-7	NA	TRBD1	CASSIGQAPYEQYF	TGTGCCAGTAGTATTGGACAGGCACCCTACGAGCAGTACTTC
TRBV18	TRBJ2-2	NA	TRBD2	CASSPGRGRTGELFF	TGTGCCAGCTCACCAGGGAGGGGACGCACCGGGGAGCTGTTTTTT
TRBV2	TRBJ1-1	NA	NA	CASSGPGQGGAEAFF	TGTGCCAGCAGCGGCCCGGGGCAGGGAGGTGCTGAAGCTTTCTTT
TRBV6-5	TRBJ2-2	NA	NA	CASSYSGVYTGELFF	TGTGCCAGCAGTTACTCCGGGGTGTATACCGGGGAGCTGTTTTTT
TRBV19	TRBJ2-4	NA	NA	CASSSDGLNIQYF	TGTGCCAGTAGCTCGGACGGGCTAAACATTCAGTACTTC
TRBV7-9	TRBJ2-7	once	NA	CASNLKGSYEQYF	TGTGCCAGCAACCTAAAGGGATCCTACGAGCAGTACTTC